These 23 T cell receptor beta chains came from one sample sequenced in a study of beta chain features in type 1 diabetes. Study-level points and caveats: Significant though moderate, a shortening of TCRB CDR3s appeared in all four CD4+ subsets of Type 1 diabetes patients.

Expressed TCRB transcripts got sequenced, as all isolated RNA was reverse transcribed. TCRdb's table, derived via immunoSEQ multiplex PCR, lists solely in-frame clones and lacks some. Counted here are about 150,000 clones, around 8% occurring once; the ten biggest clones make up around 0.94%. Antigens of these TCRs are unknown. The sequenced material came from central memory CD4+ T cells from blood. These receptors all stem from a woman in her thirties or forties with type 1 diabetes.

This clone was detected a few times. The V and J genes are TRBV5-1 and TRBJ2-5; 9 bases are shared with TRBD1. Looked up from germline, CDR1 is SGHRS and CDR2 is YFSETQ. Trimming cost V 4 bases and J 3 bases; bases outside gene matches: 7. This CDR3 is built from 15 residues. CDR3 bases: TGCGCCAGCAGCGGGATTACAGGGGGCGAAGAGACCCAGTACTTC. Translating it yields CASSGITGGEETQYF.

The chain couples TRBV2 to TRBJ2-2; TRBD1 might be the D (5 bases). Trimming left V 6 bases short and J 0 bases short, with 11 bases between. The length of the CDR3 is 15 residues. Germline V gene lookup returns CDR1 SNHLY and CDR2 FYNNEI. The CDR3 is CASRLKGPNTGELFF. The CDR3 DNA sequence: TGTGCCAGCAGGCTAAAGGGGCCGAACACCGGGGAGCTGTTTTTT.

The chain has TRBV19 and TRBJ2-6; D is ambiguous. Trimming took off 6 bases at V and 8 bases at J, with 11 bases between the two ends. The germline CDR1 and CDR2 sequences are LNHDA and SQIVND (reference sequence). This CDR3 contains 13 residues. The CDR3 nucleotides read TGTGCCAGTAGGGCGACATCGTCCAACGTCCTGACTTTC. Protein product: CASRATSSNVLTF.

The chain joins TRBV6-5 to TRBJ2-7, with D perhaps matching TRBD1 (6 bases). V lost 2 bases, J lost 7 bases, and 15 bases lay in between. The CDR3 sequence is 14 residues long. The V gene's germline CDR1 is MNHEY and CDR2 SVGAGI. CDR3 bases: TGTGCCAGCAGTTACCAAGTGGGGGCGGAAGAGCAGTACTTC. This codes for CASSYQVGAEEQYF.

The rearrangement joins TRBV11-2 to TRBJ1-1; D is undetermined. The germline gives CDR1 SGHAT, CDR2 FQNNGV. The germline V and J ends were trimmed by 0 bases and 1 base, with 6 bases remaining between them. CDR3 size: 14 residues. Here the CDR3 reads CASSLEPGNTEAFF. CDR3 DNA sequence: TGTGCCAGCAGCTTAGAGCCGGGGAACACTGAAGCTTTCTTT.

The DNA for the CDR3 is TGTGCCTGGAGTGTACCGGCCGAGGCAGATACGCAGTATTTT. This encodes CAWSVPAEADTQYF. This chain connects TRBV30 to TRBJ2-3; no reliable D call. The CDR3 is 14 residues long. The V end was cut by 0 bases, the J end by 4 bases, with 11 bases between. Germline V gene lookup returns CDR1 GTSNPN and CDR2 SVGIG (reference sequence).

This clone was observed a handful of times. The chain employs TRBV29-1 and TRBJ1-2, with 9 bases matching TRBD1. V was clipped by 2 bases and J by 5 bases; unmatched bases: 3. The CDR3 has 13 amino acids. Germline V gives CDR1 SQVTM, CDR2 ANQGSEA. The CDR3 coding sequence is TGCAGCGTTGAAACAGGGGGCAAGTATGGCTACACCTTC. It specifies CSVETGGKYGYTF.

This clone was seen repeatedly, ten times or more. This rearrangement joins TRBV27 to TRBJ2-7, with TRBD2 identical over 8 bases. J was trimmed by 0 bases and V by 1 base; bases with no gene match: 8. Germline V gives CDR1 MNHEY, CDR2 SMNVEV (reference sequence). The CDR3 consists of 17 residues. CDR3 DNA sequence: TGTGCCAGCAGTTTATTTGTGGCGAGCGGGAGCTCCTACGAGCAGTACTTC. Translated, it gives CASSLFVASGSSYEQYF.

This clone was counted between two and nine times. The V gene is TRBV29-1, the J gene TRBJ2-1, with 14 nucleotides matching TRBD2. CDR1 and CDR2 (germline): SQVTM, ANQGSEA. The V segment lost 4 bases and the J segment 0 bases; nucleotides outside the gene matches: 14. There are 20 residues in the CDR3. CDR3 sequence: CSVGPLPRTSGGRSYNEQFF. CDR3 DNA sequence: TGCAGCGTTGGACCCCTTCCCCGGACTAGCGGGGGGCGCTCCTACAATGAGCAGTTCTTC.

This clone has just a few counts. The chain is built from TRBV7-2 and TRBJ2-1; 13 nucleotides align to TRBD2. Looked up from germline, CDR1 is SGHTA and CDR2 is FQGNSA. The CDR3 is made up of 15 amino acids. V was clipped by 5 bases and J by 9 bases; unmatched bases: 7. The CDR3 DNA reads TGTGCCAGCAGCCCTGCCGGGACTAGCGGGATTGAGCAGTTCTTC. It is translated as CASSPAGTSGIEQFF. Together with reference TRBV7-2 and TRBJ2-1, the CDR3 gives the full variable domain: GAGVSQSPSNKVTEKGKDVELRCDPISGHTALYWYRQSLGQGLEFLIYFQGNSAPDKSGLPSDRFSAERTGGSVSTLTIQRTQQEDSAVYLCASSPAGTSGIEQFFGPGTRLTVL.

The gene calls are TRBV14 and TRBJ2-3, with D tentatively TRBD2 (5 bases). V lost 3 bases to trimming and J lost 4 bases, with 5 bases between them. From germline, CDR1 is SGHDN and CDR2 FVKESK. The CDR3 loop spans 12 amino acids. The CDR3 loop is CASSHSADTQYF. In nucleotides, the CDR3 is TGTGCCAGCAGCCATAGCGCAGATACGCAGTATTTT.

The chain links TRBV6-6 to TRBJ1-5; D unresolved. V shed 4 bases and J shed 11 bases, with 18 bases lying between them. Germline V gives CDR1 MNHNY, CDR2 SVGAGI (reference sequence). The CDR3 totals 14 residues. CDR3 loop: CASSSSRGEVAQHF. CDR3 bases: TGTGCCAGCAGTTCCTCCCGGGGAGAGGTGGCCCAGCATTTT.

Comment on this clone: At the DNA level, this CDR3 is encoded by other sequences in the same sample as well. The V call is TRBV28, the J call TRBJ1-2; 9 bases are a match to TRBD1. This CDR3 has 14 residues. V trimming: 5 bases; J trimming: 3 bases; junction bases outside the gene matches: 4. Germline-derived CDR1 and CDR2 are MDHEN and SYDVKM. The CDR3, as DNA: TGTGCCAGCAGTCTCGGGACAGGGTACTATGGCTACACCTTC. This codes for CASSLGTGYYGYTF.

This clone was seen only a few times. The rearrangement joins TRBV7-9 to TRBJ1-1, with D possibly being TRBD1 (5 bases). Germline CDR1 is SEHNR and CDR2 is FQNEAQ (reference sequence). This CDR3 has 12 amino acids. V was cut by 5 bases and J by 10 bases, with 14 bases left in between. This CDR3 is CASSLTDQGAFF. CDR3 sequence (DNA): TGTGCCAGCAGCCTTACAGATCAGGGAGCTTTCTTT.

The chain is built from TRBV4-3 and TRBJ2-3; D is unclear. Germline lookup yields CDR1 LGHNA and CDR2 YSLEER. The CDR3 totals 16 residues. V was pared by 0 bases and J by 0 bases, with 10 bases between. The CDR3 DNA follows: TGCGCCAGCAGCCAAGATCTCACTCCGAGCACAGATACGCAGTATTTT. It codes for CASSQDLTPSTDTQYF.

This chain uses TRBV7-2 with TRBJ1-2; 9 nucleotides align to TRBD1. The ends lost 2 bases at V and 5 bases at J; junction bases unmatched: 9. The CDR3 covers 16 residues. Germline values: CDR1 SGHTA, CDR2 FQGNSA. As DNA, the CDR3 is TGTGCCAGCAGCTTATCATTGGCGACAGGGGGGTATGGCTACACCTTC. Its protein product is CASSLSLATGGYGYTF.

The chain couples TRBV4-2 to TRBJ2-1; 8 nucleotides match TRBD2. This CDR3 is 17 amino acids long. Germline CDR1 and CDR2: LGHNA and YNFKEQ. The trim removed 0 bases at V and 8 bases at J, leaving 12 bases unmatched. For the CDR3, the DNA is TGTGCCAGCAGCCAAGATTTTTGGGCTAGCGGGTTCGATGAGCAGTTCTTC. Protein product: CASSQDFWASGFDEQFF.

The chain is built from TRBV2 and TRBJ1-4; D ambiguous. This CDR3 has 11 amino acids. The germline CDR1 and CDR2 sequences are SNHLY and FYNNEI. V shed 4 bases and J shed 11 bases, with 8 bases lying between them. The CDR3 bases are TGTGCCAGCAGTGTCGACGGGAAACTGTTTTTT. Its translation: CASSVDGKLFF.

A few counts support this clone. The chain employs TRBV5-4 and TRBJ2-5; 8 nucleotides line up with TRBD1. This CDR3 is built from 14 residues. V trimming: 4 bases; J trimming: 7 bases; junction bases outside the gene matches: 9. Germline values: CDR1 SGHNT, CDR2 YYREEE (reference sequence). The CDR3 sequence is CASSAPGGAGTQYF. The DNA of the CDR3 is TGTGCCAGCAGCGCCCCAGGGGGCGCCGGGACCCAGTACTTC.

This clone was detected ten times or more. J is TRBJ2-4 and V is TRBV5-4; perhaps TRBD2 as D (5 bases). The germline gives CDR1 SGHNT, CDR2 YYREEE (reference sequence). V gave up 3 bases and J gave up 10 bases, with 14 bases separating them. The CDR3 totals 13 residues. The CDR3 region is CASSSQEQRIQYF. The CDR3 nucleotides read TGTGCCAGCAGCTCCCAGGAGCAGCGGATTCAGTACTTC.

This chain uses TRBV18 with TRBJ1-2; D is possibly TRBD1 (5 bases). Germline V lookup: CDR1 KGHSH, CDR2 LQKENI. V lost 4 bases and J lost 0, with 9 bases in between. This CDR3 contains 14 residues. CDR3 residues: CASSLGGTNYGYTF. Written as DNA, the CDR3 is TGTGCCAGCTCACTCGGGGGAACTAACTATGGCTACACCTTC.

This clone was detected ten times or more. V gene TRBV18 combines with J gene TRBJ2-7; 7 bases agree with TRBD1. CDR1 and CDR2 from the germline V gene are KGHSH and LQKENI. The CDR3 loop spans 15 amino acids. V shed 2 bases and J 3 bases; nucleotides not matched to a gene: 7. CDR3 amino acids: CASSPTRDSLYEQYF. For the CDR3, the DNA is TGTGCCAGCTCACCAACAAGGGACAGCCTCTACGAGCAGTACTTC.

This chain uses TRBV7-2 with TRBJ1-3; unclear D gene. Trimming stripped 2 bases from V and 0 bases from J, with 11 bases between. Germline V lookup: CDR1 SGHTA, CDR2 FQGNSA. The CDR3 extends over 16 amino acids. The CDR3 here is CASSLRGLNSGNTIYF. CDR3 in DNA: TGTGCCAGCAGCTTAAGAGGACTTAACTCTGGAAACACCATATATTTT.